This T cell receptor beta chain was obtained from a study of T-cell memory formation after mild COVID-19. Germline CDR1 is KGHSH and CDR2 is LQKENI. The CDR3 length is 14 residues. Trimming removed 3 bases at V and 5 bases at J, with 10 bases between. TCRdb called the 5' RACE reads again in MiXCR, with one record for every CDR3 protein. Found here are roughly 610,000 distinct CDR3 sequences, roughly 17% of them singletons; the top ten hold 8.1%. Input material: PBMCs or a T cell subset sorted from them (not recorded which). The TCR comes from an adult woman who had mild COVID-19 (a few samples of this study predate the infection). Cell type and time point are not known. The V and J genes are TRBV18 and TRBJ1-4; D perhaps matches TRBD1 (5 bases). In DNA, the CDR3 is TGTGCCAGCTCACCGGTAGGGGTGAATGAAAAACTGTTTTTT. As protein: CASSPVGVNEKLFF.